The 29 T cell receptor beta chains listed next were all sequenced from one sample in a study of blood T cell repertoires in COVID-19. Sequenced by immunoSEQ multiplex PCR; TCRdb stores in-frame clones only, minus some. The sample carries 100,000 to 110,000 clones, about 90% recorded once. The material sequenced was peripheral blood. Source of these receptors: a man aged 25 to 40 in a cohort sampled during active COVID-19.

About this clone itself: This specimen includes other DNA sequences encoding the same CDR3. This chain joins TRBV19 and TRBJ1-5, with TRBD1 identical over 7 bases. The CDR3 covers 14 residues. Germline lookup yields CDR1 LNHDA and CDR2 SQIVND (reference sequence). J was trimmed by 4 bases and V by 4 bases; bases with no gene match: 4. Here the CDR3 reads CASSTSGGNQPQHF. CDR3 bases: TGTGCCAGTAGTACTTCAGGGGGAAATCAGCCCCAGCATTTT.

The chain has TRBV7-3 and TRBJ2-1; a weak D match, TRBD1 (6 bases). V was clipped by 5 bases and J by 5 bases, with 10 bases between them. This CDR3 has 13 residues. Germline loops: CDR1 SGHTA, CDR2 FQGTGA. CDR3: CASSLGQDNEQFF. The CDR3 nucleotides read TGTGCCAGCAGCCTGGGACAAGACAATGAGCAGTTCTTC.

This clone was found once. This chain joins TRBV19 and TRBJ1-5; D remains ambiguous. The germline V and J ends were trimmed by 2 bases and 4 bases, with 12 bases remaining between them. This CDR3 has 15 residues. CDR1 is LNHDA, CDR2 SQIVND, per germline (reference sequence). The CDR3 loop reads CASSIRHRRNQPQHF. CDR3 coding DNA: TGTGCCAGTAGTATAAGACACCGGAGGAATCAGCCCCAGCATTTT.

The rearrangement links TRBV5-6 to TRBJ2-7; 7 bases are shared with TRBD2. CDR3 size: 13 residues. Germline CDR1 and CDR2: SGHDT and YYEEEE. V trimming: 4 bases; J trimming: 4 bases; junction bases outside the gene matches: 5. The CDR3 loop reads CASSHLAAYEQYF. CDR3 in DNA: TGTGCCAGCAGCCATCTAGCGGCGTACGAGCAGTACTTC. The full variable domain, with the rest looked up from reference TRBV5-6 and TRBJ2-7, is DAGVTQSPTHLIKTRGQQVTLRCSPKSGHDTVSWYQQALGQGPQFIFQYYEEEERQRGNFPDRFSGHQFPNYSSELNVNALLLGDSALYLCASSHLAAYEQYFGPGTRLTVT.

V is TRBV12-3 or TRBV12-4 and J is TRBJ1-4; D might be TRBD1 (6 bases). Trimming removed 4 bases from V and 8 bases from J, with 11 bases in between. The CDR3 consists of 13 residues. CDR3 bases: TGTGCCAGCAGTTCTTACAGGGTCGAAAAACTGTTTTTT. Its translation is CASSSYRVEKLFF.

For the CDR3, the DNA is TGTGCCAGCAGCTTGGGAGCCCGGGGGGCATTTGACTATGGCTACACCTTC. Translated: CASSLGARGAFDYGYTF. V and J are TRBV5-6 and TRBJ1-2; D might be TRBD1 (6 bases). Trimming stripped 0 bases from V and 3 bases from J, with 18 bases between. The germline V gene encodes CDR1 SGHDT and CDR2 YYEEEE. There are 17 residues in the CDR3.

The CDR3 DNA follows: TGTGCCAGCAAAGAGGCCAGCTCCTACGAGCAGTACTTC. Its protein is CASKEASSYEQYF. This chain joins TRBV6-6 and TRBJ2-7; D gene uncertain. The V gene lost 7 bases and the J gene lost 0 bases, with 10 bases spanning the gap. The CDR3 is 13 amino acids. Germline loops: CDR1 MNHNY, CDR2 SVGAGI (reference sequence).

The gene calls are TRBV2 and TRBJ2-7; 8 bases are shared with TRBD1. V lost 6 bases to trimming and J lost 4 bases; unmatched junction nucleotides: 8. This CDR3 has 14 residues. From germline, CDR1 is SNHLY and CDR2 FYNNEI. The CDR3 nucleotides are TGTGCCAGCAGAGAACAGGGGGTACTTTACGAGCAGTACTTC. It codes for CASREQGVLYEQYF.

This clone has a single count. A read error may account for a junction end that differs from germline. This rearrangement joins TRBV7-2 to TRBJ1-2; tentative D call: TRBD1 (5 bases). Germline CDR1 reads SGHTA; CDR2 reads FQGNSA. The CDR3 sequence is 13 residues long. Here the CDR3 DNA reads TGTGCCAGCAGCTTAAAGGCGATCGGGACTCGTAGCTTC. Translating it yields CASSLKAIGTRSF.

The J gene is TRBJ1-1, the V gene TRBV7-2, with D possibly being TRBD1 (5 bases). The ends were cut back, 3 bases at V and 6 bases at J, with 8 bases in the middle. CDR1 is SGHTA, CDR2 FQGNSA, per germline. This CDR3 is built from 12 residues. The CDR3 here is CASSFQTAEAFF. The DNA for the CDR3 is TGTGCCAGCAGCTTCCAGACAGCTGAAGCTTTCTTT.

The chain links TRBV11-2 to TRBJ2-7; 8 positions agree with TRBD2. Per germline, CDR1 SGHAT and CDR2 FQNNGV. V dropped 4 bases and J dropped 2; count of bases not matched to a gene: 4. The CDR3 is 14 residues long. CDR3 amino acids: CASSSLAGPYEQYF. The CDR3 DNA reads as TGTGCCAGCAGCTCCTTAGCGGGACCCTACGAGCAGTACTTC.

V usage is TRBV7-2 and J usage is TRBJ2-7, with TRBD2 matching 7 bases. V dropped 1 base and J dropped 3; count of bases not matched to a gene: 6. In germline, CDR1 is SGHTA, CDR2 FQGNSA. The CDR3 consists of 15 residues. The CDR3 DNA reads TGTGCCAGCAGCTTAGGCCCGGGGGGTGGCTACGAGCAGTACTTC. Translation: CASSLGPGGGYEQYF. The variable domain in full, completed from reference TRBV7-2 and TRBJ2-7, reads GAGVSQSPSNKVTEKGKDVELRCDPISGHTALYWYRQSLGQGLEFLIYFQGNSAPDKSGLPSDRFSAERTGGSVSTLTIQRTQQEDSAVYLCASSLGPGGGYEQYFGPGTRLTVT.

The count of this clone is one. The J gene is TRBJ1-6, the V gene TRBV27; TRBD1 matches 8 bases. The CDR3 is 15 residues long. In germline, CDR1 is MNHEY, CDR2 SMNVEV (reference sequence). The V and J ends lost 5 bases and 6 bases, in that order; junction bases with no gene match: 6. The CDR3 sequence: CASSQRGQGNSPLHF. The CDR3 nucleotides are TGTGCCAGCAGTCAGAGAGGACAGGGTAATTCACCCCTCCACTTT.

The genes are TRBV6-5 and TRBJ1-1; a possible D gene is TRBD1 (5 bases). Deletions cut 6 bases from V and 0 bases from J, with 11 bases between. Germline V gives CDR1 MNHEY, CDR2 SVGAGI. The CDR3 runs 14 residues. Written as DNA, the CDR3 is TGTGCCAGCAGGCAGGGATACATGAACACTGAAGCTTTCTTT. Translation gives CASRQGYMNTEAFF.

This chain uses TRBV28 with TRBJ2-5; TRBD1 matches at 9 bases. V lost 6 bases to trimming and J lost 6 bases; unmatched junction nucleotides: 11. CDR3 length: 15 residues. Germline V CDR1 and CDR2: MDHEN, SYDVKM. The CDR3, as DNA: TGTGCCAGCAGCACAGGGGGCGCGGGCGGTAAGACCCAGTACTTC. Its protein is CASSTGGAGGKTQYF. Full variable domain (outside the CDR3, taken from reference TRBV28 and TRBJ2-5): DVKVTQSSRYLVKRTGEKVFLECVQDMDHENMFWYRQDPGLGLRLIYFSYDVKMKEKGDIPEGYSVSREKKERFSLILESASTNQTSMYLCASSTGGAGGKTQYFGPGTRLLVL.

CDR3: CASRQSSTDTQYF. CDR3 DNA: TGTGCCAGTCGACAGTCTAGCACAGATACGCAGTATTTT. The chain has TRBV6-4 and TRBJ2-3, with D maybe TRBD1 (5 bases). CDR1 MRHNA and CDR2 SNTAGT come from the germline V gene. Trimming removed 9 bases from V and 0 bases from J, with 10 bases in between. The CDR3 is 13 residues long.

The CDR3 DNA follows: TGTGCCAGCAGCAACACCTTGGGACATCCGAAGAACACTGAAGCTTTCTTT. This gives the protein CASSNTLGHPKNTEAFF. The chain is built from TRBV12-1 and TRBJ1-1; the table's D call, TRBD1, has no DNA check behind it. TRBV12-1 is a known pseudogene. The CDR3 loop spans 17 amino acids.

In its sample, this clone was seen once. This chain joins TRBV7-2 and TRBJ2-1, with 9 bases identical to TRBD2. The germline gives CDR1 SGHTA, CDR2 FQGNSA. The trim removed 3 bases at V and 8 bases at J, leaving 8 bases unmatched. The CDR3 is made up of 15 amino acids. The chain's CDR3 is CASSLALAGGYEQFF. For the CDR3, the DNA is TGTGCCAGCAGCTTGGCGCTGGCGGGGGGGTATGAGCAGTTCTTC.

The chain employs TRBV11-2 and TRBJ1-3, with a weak D call TRBD1 (5 bases). CDR3 length: 15 residues. Trimming stripped 5 bases from V and 4 bases from J, with 15 bases between. The germline V gene encodes CDR1 SGHAT and CDR2 FQNNGV. The chain's CDR3 is CASSQSGGGGNTIYF. CDR3 bases: TGTGCCAGCAGCCAGTCCGGGGGTGGAGGAAACACCATATATTTT.

The rearrangement uses TRBV5-1 and TRBJ2-4, with D perhaps TRBD2 (7 bases). V was cut by 4 bases and J by 2 bases, with 13 bases left in between. In germline, CDR1 is SGHRS, CDR2 YFSETQ. The CDR3 totals 15 residues. The chain's CDR3 is CASSQGGGTKNIQYF. The CDR3 DNA reads as TGCGCCAGCAGCCAAGGGGGGGGAACCAAAAACATTCAGTACTTC.

The chain has TRBV5-4 and TRBJ2-3; 11 nucleotides match TRBD2. V trimming: 0 bases; J trimming: 6 bases; junction bases outside the gene matches: 6. The CDR3 extends over 16 amino acids. The germline V gene has CDR1 SGHNT and CDR2 YYREEE (reference sequence). The CDR3 sequence is CASSLGLAGGRDTQYF. The CDR3 bases are TGTGCCAGCAGCTTGGGGCTAGCGGGGGGTCGGGATACGCAGTATTTT.

The rearrangement joins TRBV4-2 to TRBJ2-2; D gene uncertain. In germline, CDR1 is LGHNA, CDR2 YNFKEQ. This CDR3 region has 13 residues. Trimming shortened V by 7 bases and J by 5 bases, and 11 bases separated the two germline ends. The chain's CDR3 is CASTLLNTGELFF. Here the CDR3 DNA reads TGTGCCAGCACGTTGTTAAATACCGGGGAGCTGTTTTTT.

V is TRBV29-1 and J is TRBJ2-3; TRBD1 matches at 9 bases. The CDR3 extends over 13 amino acids. From germline, CDR1 is SQVTM and CDR2 ANQGSEA. V was clipped by 4 bases and J by 3 bases; unmatched bases: 2. Written as DNA, the CDR3 is TGCAGCGTTGCGGACAGGGGTACAGATACGCAGTATTTT. Protein product: CSVADRGTDTQYF.

V and J are TRBV7-9 and TRBJ1-6; 10 nucleotides match TRBD1. The germline gives CDR1 SEHNR, CDR2 FQNEAQ (reference sequence). V gave up 5 bases and J gave up 10 bases; unmatched junction bases: 5. The CDR3 is made up of 14 amino acids. CDR3 nucleotide sequence: TGTGCCAGCAGCCCCGGGACAGGGGACTCACCCCTCCACTTT. Translating gives CASSPGTGDSPLHF.

The gene calls are TRBV7-2 and TRBJ2-6; 7 nucleotides match TRBD1. Germline lookup yields CDR1 SGHTA and CDR2 FQGNSA. Losses at the gene ends were 0 bases for V and 4 bases for J; bases not matched to a gene: 3. This CDR3 region has 16 residues. DNA for the CDR3: TGTGCCAGCAGCTTAGCAGGGACAGAAGGGGCCAACGTCCTGACTTTC. Protein product: CASSLAGTEGANVLTF. The full variable domain, with the rest looked up from reference TRBV7-2 and TRBJ2-6, is GAGVSQSPSNKVTEKGKDVELRCDPISGHTALYWYRQSLGQGLEFLIYFQGNSAPDKSGLPSDRFSAERTGGSVSTLTIQRTQQEDSAVYLCASSLAGTEGANVLTFGAGSRLTVL.

The chain is built from TRBV10-3 and TRBJ2-1; D is ambiguous. With 0 bases removed from V and 15 bases from J, the gap between germline ends came to 9 bases. Germline-derived CDR1 and CDR2 are ENHRY and SYGVKD. The CDR3 runs to 11 residues. The CDR3 loop reads CAISESSGAFF. The DNA of the CDR3 is TGTGCCATCAGTGAGTCTTCAGGCGCGTTCTTC.

The rearrangement joins TRBV9 to TRBJ1-2, with TRBD1 matching over 9 bases. After removal of 3 bases from V and 5 bases from J, the junction contained 11 bases not matched to a gene. This CDR3 contains 16 residues. Germline V gives CDR1 SGDLS, CDR2 YYNGEE. The CDR3 protein is CASSAQPGTGFYGYTF. CDR3 coding DNA: TGTGCCAGCAGCGCTCAACCCGGGACAGGGTTTTATGGCTACACCTTC.

The chain combines TRBV24-1 with TRBJ2-5; D is possibly TRBD2 (7 bases). The germline gives CDR1 KGHDR, CDR2 SFDVKD. This CDR3 contains 15 residues. V shed 0 bases and J shed 3 bases, with 10 bases lying between them. As DNA, the CDR3 is TGTGCCACCAGTGATTTGGCGGGGGCTAAAGAGACCCAGTACTTC. Its translation: CATSDLAGAKETQYF.

J is TRBJ2-5 and V is TRBV2; D is unclear. The CDR3 contains 12 residues. Deletions cut 0 bases from V and 5 bases from J, with 4 bases between. Germline V gene lookup returns CDR1 SNHLY and CDR2 FYNNEI. This CDR3 reads CASSEARETQYF. The DNA for the CDR3 is TGTGCCAGCAGTGAAGCACGGGAGACCCAGTACTTC. The entire variable domain, with the rest obtained from reference TRBV2 and TRBJ2-5, is as follows: EPEVTQTPSHQVTQMGQEVILRCVPISNHLYFYWYRQILGQKVEFLVSFYNNEISEKSEIFDDQFSVERPDGSNFTLKIRSTKLEDSAMYFCASSEARETQYFGPGTRLLVL.